The 21 T cell receptor beta chains presented below share a single source sample, sequenced in a study of cytomegalovirus exposure and HLA in healthy donors. Primers for the PCR totalled 60 Vbeta and 13 Jbeta. Using immunoSEQ multiplex PCR, the repertoire was profiled, and TCRdb retains in-frame clones only, with some absent. In the table there are around 140,000 clones, approximately 77% of which are singletons. Sequences were obtained from PBMCs. These receptors were taken from a woman aged 60-75 years in good health and CMV-seronegative.

The gene calls are TRBV21-1 and TRBJ2-7; the table's D call, TRBD2, has no DNA check behind it. TRBV21-1 is tagged as a pseudogene. The CDR3 sequence is 16 residues long. This chain's CDR3 is CASSKISPTRGDKQYF. The CDR3 DNA reads as TGTGCCAGCAGCAAAATATCCCCCACACGGGGGGACAAGCAGTACTTC.

This clone has just a few counts. V is TRBV19 and J is TRBJ2-1, with 9 bases fitting TRBD2. Germline V gene data show CDR1 as LNHDA and CDR2 as SQIVND (reference sequence). The CDR3 totals 15 residues. The V and J ends lost 5 bases and 8 bases, in that order; junction bases with no gene match: 10. The CDR3: CASSLGAGGIDEQFF. The CDR3 DNA reads as TGTGCCAGTAGTTTAGGAGCGGGAGGAATCGATGAGCAGTTCTTC.

The chain is built from TRBV28 and TRBJ2-7, with 10 bases identical to TRBD2. J was trimmed by 7 bases and V by 1 base; bases with no gene match: 10. The CDR3 runs 16 residues. Germline V lookup: CDR1 MDHEN, CDR2 SYDVKM. CDR3 DNA: TGTGCCAGCAGTTTATCCACACCAGCGGGAGGGCCGGAGCAGTACTTC. Residues: CASSLSTPAGGPEQYF.

The gene calls are TRBV28 and TRBJ1-1; 7 nucleotides agree with TRBD1. Germline V gene data show CDR1 as MDHEN and CDR2 as SYDVKM. This CDR3 comprises 13 residues. The V and J ends lost 6 bases and 4 bases, in that order; junction bases with no gene match: 5. CDR3 sequence (DNA): TGTGCCAGCAGGGTGACAGGGATCACTGAAGCTTTCTTT. It codes for CASRVTGITEAFF. Full variable domain (outside the CDR3, taken from reference TRBV28 and TRBJ1-1): DVKVTQSSRYLVKRTGEKVFLECVQDMDHENMFWYRQDPGLGLRLIYFSYDVKMKEKGDIPEGYSVSREKKERFSLILESASTNQTSMYLCASRVTGITEAFFGQGTRLTVV.

This sequence joins TRBV4-2 and TRBJ1-5; unclear D gene. The CDR3 loop spans 13 amino acids. CDR1 LGHNA and CDR2 YNFKEQ come from the germline V gene. V was cut by 0 bases and J by 4 bases, with 4 bases left in between. CDR3 nucleotide sequence: TGTGCCAGCAGCCAAGACCGTAATCAGCCCCAGCATTTT. Amino acids: CASSQDRNQPQHF.

The chain carries TRBV29-1 and TRBJ2-5, with D hard to call. The J call may be faulty, since TRBJ2-7 better matches the DNA end. The CDR3 is made up of 11 amino acids. From germline, CDR1 is SQVTM and CDR2 ANQGSEA. The CDR3 sequence: CSVSSYDEQYF. The CDR3 region has the DNA TGCAGCGTCAGTAGCTATGACGAGCAGTACTTC.

The V and J genes are TRBV7-3 and TRBJ2-2; 11 nucleotides line up with TRBD1. This CDR3 spans 17 amino acids. Germline CDR1 SGHTA, CDR2 FQGTGA. Unmatched junction bases numbered 8, after V lost 1 base and J lost 7 bases. Here the CDR3 reads CASSLSRDRGMNGELFF. CDR3 bases: TGTGCCAGCAGCTTAAGTCGGGACAGGGGGATGAACGGGGAGCTGTTTTTT.

The CDR3 here is CASSLGRGTTDTQYF. The CDR3, as DNA: TGTGCCAGCAGTTTAGGGCGGGGGACCACAGATACGCAGTATTTT. The chain carries TRBV27 and TRBJ2-3; 7 bases are shared with TRBD2. CDR3 size: 15 residues. Trimming took 2 bases from V and 2 from J; bases not matched to a gene: 4. Germline CDR1 is MNHEY and CDR2 is SMNVEV (reference sequence).

This sequence joins TRBV7-7 and TRBJ1-5; D possibly corresponds to TRBD1 (5 bases). With 3 bases removed from V and 1 base from J, the gap between germline ends came to 13 bases. Germline V gene data show CDR1 as SSHAT and CDR2 as FNYEAQ (reference sequence). The CDR3 has 16 amino acids. The CDR3 loop is CASSFRQPRSNQPQHF. CDR3 in DNA: TGTGCCAGCAGCTTTCGACAGCCGAGGAGCAATCAGCCCCAGCATTTT. The entire variable domain, with the rest obtained from reference TRBV7-7 and TRBJ1-5, is as follows: GAGVSQSPRYKVTKRGQDVTLRCDPISSHATLYWYQQALGQGPEFLTYFNYEAQPDKSGLPSDRFSAERPEGSISTLTIQRTEQRDSAMYRCASSFRQPRSNQPQHFGDGTRLSIL.

The chain links TRBV30 to TRBJ1-1, with D unresolved. V gave up 2 bases and J gave up 7 bases, with 11 bases separating them. CDR1 and CDR2 from the germline V gene are GTSNPN and SVGIG (reference sequence). This CDR3 has 12 residues. In DNA, the CDR3 is TGTGCCTGGAGTCCCCGAGGTCTTGAAGCTTTCTTT. This encodes CAWSPRGLEAFF.

This clone has a single count. V and J are TRBV7-2 and TRBJ1-1; the match to TRBD1 covers 8 bases. V was pared by 2 bases and J by 6 bases, with 8 bases of the junction left unmatched. Germline V gives CDR1 SGHTA, CDR2 FQGNSA. The CDR3 runs 15 residues. CDR3: CASSLIWQGASEAFF. CDR3 DNA sequence: TGTGCCAGCAGCTTAATTTGGCAGGGGGCATCTGAAGCTTTCTTT.

V and J are TRBV6-4 and TRBJ1-1; 7 positions match TRBD1. Germline CDR1 reads MRHNA; CDR2 reads SNTAGT. Trimming at V came to 6 bases and at J to 1 base, leaving 8 bases not matched to a gene. The CDR3 is made up of 15 amino acids. The chain's CDR3 is CASRITGTANTEAFF. As DNA, the CDR3 is TGTGCCAGCAGGATCACCGGGACAGCGAACACTGAAGCTTTCTTT.

The genes are TRBV6-1 and TRBJ1-1, with TRBD1 as a possible D gene (5 bases). In germline, CDR1 is MNHNS, CDR2 SASEGT. CDR3 length equals 14 residues. V was cut by 6 bases and J by 6 bases, with 17 bases left in between. The CDR3 spells CASRITGIHAEAFF. The CDR3 DNA reads TGTGCCAGCAGGATAACAGGAATACACGCTGAAGCTTTCTTT.

In nucleotides, the CDR3 is TGTGCCACCAGCTTTCGGGACAGGGACGGCAATCAGCCCCAGCATTTT. This codes for CATSFRDRDGNQPQHF. This chain uses TRBV15 with TRBJ1-5; 9 bases line up with TRBD1. The V gene end was trimmed by 5 bases and the J gene end by 2 bases; junction bases not matched to a gene: 7. The CDR3 totals 16 residues. Germline assignment: CDR1 LNHNV and CDR2 YYDKDF (reference sequence).

This clone has a handful of counts. V and J are TRBV11-3 and TRBJ2-2; D may be TRBD2 (5 bases). The CDR3 sequence is 12 residues long. The germline V gene encodes CDR1 SGHNT and CDR2 YENEEA. Deletions cut 8 bases from V and 7 bases from J, with 11 bases between. CDR3 sequence reads: CASGRDRGELFF. The CDR3 coding sequence is TGTGCCAGCGGCCGGGATCGCGGGGAGCTGTTTTTT.

The chain carries TRBV28 and TRBJ2-4; weak D call: TRBD1 (6 bases). Trimming removed 4 bases at V and 8 bases at J, with 18 bases between. Germline lookup yields CDR1 MDHEN and CDR2 SYDVKM. The CDR3 length is 15 residues. CDR3 residues: CASSYGSQGQDIQYF. The CDR3, as DNA: TGTGCCAGCAGTTACGGCAGCCAGGGACAAGACATTCAGTACTTC.

The chain couples TRBV27 to TRBJ2-5, with 8 nucleotides matching TRBD1. The CDR3 has 15 amino acids. J gave up 2 bases and V 4 bases, and 6 bases lay outside the gene matches. The germline V gene encodes CDR1 MNHEY and CDR2 SMNVEV (reference sequence). The CDR3 region is CASSSTGVGQETQYF. The CDR3 region has the DNA TGTGCCAGCAGTTCGACAGGGGTTGGGCAAGAGACCCAGTACTTC.

The rearrangement uses TRBV6-1 and TRBJ1-1, with no clear D. CDR3 size: 12 residues. Germline V gene data show CDR1 as MNHNS and CDR2 as SASEGT. The V end lost 5 bases, the J end lost 6 bases, and 10 bases lay between the germline ends. The CDR3 DNA sequence: TGTGCCAGCAGTCTACAGCGGGCTGAAGCTTTCTTT. Translated, it gives CASSLQRAEAFF.

The chain uses TRBV6-1 and TRBJ2-2; D gene ambiguous. CDR3 length: 13 residues. Trimming pared 3 bases from V and 5 bases from J, leaving 7 bases between. In germline, CDR1 is MNHNS, CDR2 SASEGT. CDR3 in amino acids: CASSEVQTGELFF. Written as DNA, the CDR3 is TGTGCCAGCAGTGAGGTACAGACCGGGGAGCTGTTTTTT.

The CDR3 reads CASSGGQGLGTNTEAFF. In DNA form, the CDR3 reads TGTGCCAGCAGCGGCGGACAGGGGCTGGGTACGAACACTGAAGCTTTCTTT. V gene TRBV9 combines with J gene TRBJ1-1, with TRBD1 identical over 9 bases. Trimming took 3 bases from V and 1 from J; bases not matched to a gene: 10. CDR3 length: 17 amino acids. Looked up from germline, CDR1 is SGDLS and CDR2 is YYNGEE.

The chain recombines TRBV5-1 with TRBJ1-1, with D tentatively TRBD1 (6 bases). The CDR3 contains 15 residues. V was shortened by 5 bases and J by 1 base, with 15 bases between the two germline ends. The V gene's germline CDR1 is SGHRS and CDR2 YFSETQ. The CDR3 DNA sequence: TGCGCCAGCAGGAAGGACGACAGGAGGAACACTGAAGCTTTCTTT. Its protein is CASRKDDRRNTEAFF.